This T cell receptor beta chain was identified in a study of T cell clonotyping in hematopoietic cell transplantation. Regarding the study as a whole: Without cell sorting, CD4 versus CD8 contributions remain unresolved.

This CDR3 comprises 21 residues. The germline gives CDR1 SGHRS, CDR2 YFSETQ. V lost 1 base to trimming and J lost 1 base; unmatched junction nucleotides: 20. TCRdb's table, derived via immunoSEQ multiplex PCR, lists solely in-frame clones and lacks some. The sample includes several thousand clones, approximately 80% of them seen just once. The time point denotes: recipient sample about 28 days before transplant, after cytoreduction. Samples: about 28 days before transplant, then days 30, 100 and 180 after. A word on this clone: What it binds is unknown.

The source is a man between 60 and 70 years old with acute myeloid leukemia. Some clones in this sample may be carry-over from other donors' samples. This chain connects TRBV5-1 to TRBJ2-1; TRBD2 matches 7 bases. This sample comprised peripheral blood mononuclear cells, obtained before stem cell transplant. The CDR3 region is CASSLFWAARDGGSSYNEQFF. The CDR3, as DNA: TGCGCCAGCAGCTTGTTCTGGGCCGCCAGGGATGGCGGGAGTTCCTACAATGAGCAGTTCTTC.